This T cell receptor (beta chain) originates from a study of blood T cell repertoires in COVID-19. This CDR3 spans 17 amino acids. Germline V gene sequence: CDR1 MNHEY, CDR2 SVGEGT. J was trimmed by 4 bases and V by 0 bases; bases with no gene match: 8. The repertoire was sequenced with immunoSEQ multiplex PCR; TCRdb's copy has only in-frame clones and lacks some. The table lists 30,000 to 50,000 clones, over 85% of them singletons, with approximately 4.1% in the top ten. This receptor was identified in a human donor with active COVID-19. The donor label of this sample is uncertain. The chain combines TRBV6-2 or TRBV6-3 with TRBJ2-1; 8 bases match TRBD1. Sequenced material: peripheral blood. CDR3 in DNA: TGTGCCAGCAGTTACTCGTGGTCGGGACAGGCGTACAATGAGCAGTTCTTC. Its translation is CASSYSWSGQAYNEQFF.